Listed below are T cell receptor beta chains from one sample, sequenced in a study of cytomegalovirus exposure and HLA in healthy donors. Here immunoSEQ multiplex PCR was the method, and the copy in TCRdb shows in-frame clones only, minus some. Among 100,000 to 150,000 clones, around 80% were seen once, and the ten largest hold 2.5% to 3%. What was sequenced was PBMCs. These receptors all stem from a woman aged 18-29 years in good health and CMV-seropositive. The CDR3 runs from the conserved cysteine through the conserved F or W. D genes are given only for firm matches. Rows give clone size only sometimes, using once, few, many, or a class for an expanded clone.

CASSRTPGEQYF	TGTGCCAGCAGCCGGACACCTGGGGAGCAGTACTTC	TRBJ2-7	.	TRBV6-5	.
CASSSSGGQNTEAFF	TGTGCCAGCAGCTCTAGCGGGGGGCAGAACACTGAAGCTTTCTTT	TRBJ1-1	once	TRBV9	.
CASSLMAGGEQFF	TGTGCCAGCAGCTTAATGGCTGGAGGGGAGCAGTTCTTC	TRBJ2-1	.	TRBV7-3	.
CASSTGSRAGELFF	TGTGCCAGTTCGACAGGTTCGAGGGCCGGGGAGCTGTTTTTT	TRBJ2-2	.	TRBV19	.
CASSLAGGPDTQYF	TGCGCCAGCAGCTTGGCGGGGGGGCCAGATACGCAGTATTTT	TRBJ2-3	.	TRBV5-1	TRBD2
CASSPGDRDGNTIYF	TGCGCCAGCAGCCCGGGGGACAGGGATGGAAACACCATATATTTT	TRBJ1-3	.	TRBV5-1	TRBD1
CSSSLWIGLAPIYEQYF	TGTTCCAGCAGCTTATGGATCGGACTAGCTCCGATTTACGAGCAGTACTTC	TRBJ2-7	once	TRBV7-9	TRBD2
CASSPGQGHTEAFF	TGTGCCAGCAGTCCGGGCCAGGGCCACACTGAAGCTTTCTTT	TRBJ1-1	.	TRBV6-5	.
CASSLVDQRQDNEQFF	TGTGCCAGCAGCTTAGTCGACCAGCGGCAGGACAATGAGCAGTTCTTC	TRBJ2-1	.	TRBV7-6	.
CASSQRGGMLGEKLFF	TGCGCCAGCAGCCAGAGGGGGGGGATGTTGGGTGAAAAACTGTTTTTT	TRBJ1-4	.	TRBV4-1	.
CASSLSSAQPQHF	TGTGCCAGCAGCTTAAGTAGTGCACAGCCCCAGCATTTT	TRBJ1-5	.	TRBV11-2	.
CAISESREGNTIYF	TGTGCCATCAGTGAGTCAAGGGAGGGAAACACCATATATTTT	TRBJ1-3	.	TRBV10-3	.
CARSASGTGEYEQYF	TGTGCCAGAAGCGCATCCGGGACAGGGGAATACGAGCAGTACTTC	TRBJ2-7	.	TRBV7-5	.
CATSRGPTDRSTGNTIYF	TGTGCCACCAGCAGAGGTCCCACGGACAGGTCAACTGGAAACACCATATATTTT	TRBJ1-3	.	TRBV15	TRBD1
CASSESVLSGGELFF	TGCGCCAGCAGTGAGTCTGTCCTCTCAGGCGGGGAGCTGTTTTTT	TRBJ2-2	.	TRBV10-2	.
CASSPRGLAFTNEQFF	TGTGCCAGCAGCCCCCGGGGACTAGCCTTTACTAATGAGCAGTTCTTC	TRBJ2-1	once	TRBV11-2	TRBD2